The clone carrying this T cell receptor (beta chain) has ten or more counts. Its specificity is not known. The source of the sample is a study of neurological immune-mediated disorders. The cDNA was synthesized by means of template-switch 5'RACE, which was carried out with 10-nucleotide random UMIs. TCRdb re-called the 5' RACE reads with MiXCR, one entry per CDR3 protein. The table has approximately 37,000 distinct CDR3 sequences, 3.5% to 4% seen once. Whole-study findings and limits: HTLV-1-associated myelopathy ranked highest for TCR clonal expansion and multiple sclerosis lowest, beneath healthy controls.

The sequence came from a man aged 25-45 years with multiple sclerosis. The specimen sequenced was PBMCs.

DNA for the CDR3: TGCAGTGCTAGAGGCCCCCACAGGTCTGGGAGCACTGAAGCTTTCTTT. It specifies CSARGPHRSGSTEAFF. This rearrangement joins TRBV20-1 to TRBJ1-1; D is possibly TRBD1 (5 bases). The germline gives CDR1 DFQATT, CDR2 SNEGSKA (reference sequence). V was pared by 1 base and J by 4 bases, with 19 bases between. This CDR3 is 16 amino acids long.